This TCR beta chain stems from a study of T cell changes during pregnancy in multiple sclerosis. The table came from immunoSEQ multiplex PCR; TCRdb's copy has only in-frame clones and leaves some out. The sample contains roughly 23,000 clones, around 88% of which appear only once. Specimen: CD8+ T cells from peripheral blood mononuclear cells, collected in the first trimester of pregnancy. The TCR originated in a female donor with multiple sclerosis, enrolled in a pregnancy study.

CDR3 sequence: CASSSQPGDRLFLPQHF. DNA for the CDR3: TGTGCCAGCAGCTCACAACCCGGGGACAGACTTTTTCTGCCCCAGCATTTT. The rearrangement uses TRBV4-2 and TRBJ1-5; 7 bases align to TRBD1. The CDR3 length is 17 residues. The ends lost 5 bases at V and 9 bases at J; junction bases unmatched: 19. Germline V gene lookup returns CDR1 LGHNA and CDR2 YNFKEQ.